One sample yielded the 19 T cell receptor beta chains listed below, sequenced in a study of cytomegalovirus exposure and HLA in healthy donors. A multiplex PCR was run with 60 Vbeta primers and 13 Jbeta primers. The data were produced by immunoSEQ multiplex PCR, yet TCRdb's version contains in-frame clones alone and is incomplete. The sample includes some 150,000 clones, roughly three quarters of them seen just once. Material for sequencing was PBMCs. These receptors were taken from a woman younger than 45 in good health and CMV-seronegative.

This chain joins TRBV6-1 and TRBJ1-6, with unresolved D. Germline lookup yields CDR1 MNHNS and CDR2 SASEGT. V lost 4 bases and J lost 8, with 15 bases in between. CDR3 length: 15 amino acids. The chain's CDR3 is CASSGKGGRHSPLHF. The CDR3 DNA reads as TGTGCCAGCAGTGGCAAGGGAGGTCGTCATTCACCCCTCCACTTT.

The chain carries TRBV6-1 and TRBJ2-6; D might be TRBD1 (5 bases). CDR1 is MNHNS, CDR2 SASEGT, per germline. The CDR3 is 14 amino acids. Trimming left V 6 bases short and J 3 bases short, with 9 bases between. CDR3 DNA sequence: TGTGCCAGCAGAGGACAAGGTGGGGCCAACGTCCTGACTTTC. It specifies CASRGQGGANVLTF.

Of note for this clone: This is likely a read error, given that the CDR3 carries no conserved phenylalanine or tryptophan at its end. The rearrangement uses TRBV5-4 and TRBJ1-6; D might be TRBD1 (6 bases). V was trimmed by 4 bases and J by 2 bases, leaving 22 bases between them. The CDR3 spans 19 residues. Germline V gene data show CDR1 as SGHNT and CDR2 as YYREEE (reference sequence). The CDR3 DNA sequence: TGTGCCAGCAGCATTGGGGGACCGGGACAACCAGCCTATAATTCACCCCTCCACCTT. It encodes CASSIGGPGQPAYNSPLHL.

The CDR3 coding sequence is TGCGCCAGCCCCTATATGACTCCAGATACGCAGTATTTT. Protein sequence: CASPYMTPDTQYF. V usage is TRBV10-1 and J usage is TRBJ2-3; D gene uncertain. Trimming cost V 8 bases and J 4 bases, with 13 bases left between them. This CDR3 has 13 amino acids. Germline assignment: CDR1 WNHNN and CDR2 SYGVQD (reference sequence).

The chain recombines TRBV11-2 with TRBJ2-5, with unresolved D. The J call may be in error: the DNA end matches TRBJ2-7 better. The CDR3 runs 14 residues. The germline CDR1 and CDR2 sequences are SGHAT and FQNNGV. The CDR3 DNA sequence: TGTGCCAGCAGCTTAAGAGGTCTTTTGGTCGAGCAGTACTTC. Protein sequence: CASSLRGLLVEQYF.

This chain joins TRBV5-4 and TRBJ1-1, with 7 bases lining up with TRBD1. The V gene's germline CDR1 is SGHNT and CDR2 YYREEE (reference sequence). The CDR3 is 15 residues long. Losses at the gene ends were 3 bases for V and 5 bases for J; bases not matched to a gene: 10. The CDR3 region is CASSSDGTVRTEAFF. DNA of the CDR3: TGTGCCAGCAGCTCGGATGGGACAGTTCGAACTGAAGCTTTCTTT.

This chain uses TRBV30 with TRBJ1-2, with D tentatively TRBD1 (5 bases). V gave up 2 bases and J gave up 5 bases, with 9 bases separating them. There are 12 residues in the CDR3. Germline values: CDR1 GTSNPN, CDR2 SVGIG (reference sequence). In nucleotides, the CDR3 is TGTGCCTGGAGTAGTCAGGGATATGGCTACACCTTC. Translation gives CAWSSQGYGYTF.

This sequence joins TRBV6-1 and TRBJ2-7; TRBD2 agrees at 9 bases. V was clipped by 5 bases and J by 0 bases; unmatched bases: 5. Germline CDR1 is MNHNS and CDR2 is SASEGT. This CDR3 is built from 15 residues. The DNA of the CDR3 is TGTGCCAGCAGTTTCCGGACTAGCGTCTCCTACGAGCAGTACTTC. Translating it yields CASSFRTSVSYEQYF.

CDR3 coding DNA: TGTGCCAGCAGTGTCTTGGAGAGGACTTTCTTT. Amino acid sequence: CASSVLERTFF. The J gene is TRBJ1-1, the V gene TRBV6-1, with D unclear. In germline, CDR1 is MNHNS, CDR2 SASEGT. V was clipped by 4 bases and J by 12 bases, with 12 bases between them. The CDR3 spans 11 residues.

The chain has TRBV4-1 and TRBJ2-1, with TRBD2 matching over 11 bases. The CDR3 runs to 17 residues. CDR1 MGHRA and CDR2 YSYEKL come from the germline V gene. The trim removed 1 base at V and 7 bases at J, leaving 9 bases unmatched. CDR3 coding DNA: TGCGCCAGCAGCCAAGTCACTAGCGGGGGCCTGGGGAATGAGCAGTTCTTC. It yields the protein CASSQVTSGGLGNEQFF.

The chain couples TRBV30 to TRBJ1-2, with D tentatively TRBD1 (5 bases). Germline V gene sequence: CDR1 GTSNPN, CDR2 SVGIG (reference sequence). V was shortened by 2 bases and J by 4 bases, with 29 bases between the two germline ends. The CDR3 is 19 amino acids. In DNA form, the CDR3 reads TGTGCCTGGAGTCTTCGGGGGGGAACTCCGAGACTCAAATCCTATGGCTACACCTTC. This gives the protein CAWSLRGGTPRLKSYGYTF.

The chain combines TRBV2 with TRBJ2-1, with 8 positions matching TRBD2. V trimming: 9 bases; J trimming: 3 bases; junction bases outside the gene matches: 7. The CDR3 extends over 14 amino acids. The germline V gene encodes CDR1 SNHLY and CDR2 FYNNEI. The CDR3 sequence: CASQTSGNYNEQFF. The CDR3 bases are TGTGCCAGTCAAACTAGCGGTAACTACAATGAGCAGTTCTTC. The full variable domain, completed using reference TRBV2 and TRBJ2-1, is EPEVTQTPSHQVTQMGQEVILRCVPISNHLYFYWYRQILGQKVEFLVSFYNNEISEKSEIFDDQFSVERPDGSNFTLKIRSTKLEDSAMYFCASQTSGNYNEQFFGPGTRLTVL.

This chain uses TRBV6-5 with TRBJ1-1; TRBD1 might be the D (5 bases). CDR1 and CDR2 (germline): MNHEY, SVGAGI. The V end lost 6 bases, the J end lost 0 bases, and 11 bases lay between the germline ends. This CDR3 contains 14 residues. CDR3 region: CASRKSGMNTEAFF. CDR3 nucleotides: TGTGCCAGCAGAAAATCAGGGATGAACACTGAAGCTTTCTTT.

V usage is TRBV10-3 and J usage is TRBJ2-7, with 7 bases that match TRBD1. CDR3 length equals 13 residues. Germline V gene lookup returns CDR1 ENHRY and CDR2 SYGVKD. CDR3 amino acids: CAVGAGGDYEQYV. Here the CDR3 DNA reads TGTGCTGTGGGAGCAGGGGGTGACTACGAGCAGTACGTC.

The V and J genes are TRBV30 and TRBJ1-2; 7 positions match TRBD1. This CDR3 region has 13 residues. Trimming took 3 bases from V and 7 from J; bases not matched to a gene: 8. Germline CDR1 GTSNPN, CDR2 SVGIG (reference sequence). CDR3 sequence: CAWSPGTDGGYTF. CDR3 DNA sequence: TGTGCCTGGAGCCCGGGGACAGATGGTGGCTACACCTTC.

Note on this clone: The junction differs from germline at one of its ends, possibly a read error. The CDR3 DNA reads TGTTCCAGCAGCTCCGGGAGTTCACCCCTCCACTTT. It encodes CSSSSGSSPLHF. The V gene is TRBV7-9, the J gene TRBJ1-6; no clear D. CDR3 length equals 12 residues. Germline V gene lookup returns CDR1 SEHNR and CDR2 FQNEAQ (reference sequence).

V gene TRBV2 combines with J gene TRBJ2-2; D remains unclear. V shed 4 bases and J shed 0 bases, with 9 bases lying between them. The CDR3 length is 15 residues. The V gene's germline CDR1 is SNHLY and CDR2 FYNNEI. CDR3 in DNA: TGTGCCAGCAGTGGGAGCAGCGCGAACACCGGGGAGCTGTTTTTT. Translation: CASSGSSANTGELFF.

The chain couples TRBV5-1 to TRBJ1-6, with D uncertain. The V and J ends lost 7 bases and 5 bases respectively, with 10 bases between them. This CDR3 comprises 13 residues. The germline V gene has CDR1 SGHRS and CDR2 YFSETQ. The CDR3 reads CASREVHNSPLHF. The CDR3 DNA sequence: TGCGCCAGCCGGGAGGTGCATAATTCACCCCTCCACTTT.

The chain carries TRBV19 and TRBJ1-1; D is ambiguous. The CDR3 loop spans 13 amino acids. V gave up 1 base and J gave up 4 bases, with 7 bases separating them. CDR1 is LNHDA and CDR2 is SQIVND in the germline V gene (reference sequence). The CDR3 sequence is CASSIVEGTEAFF. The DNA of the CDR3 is TGTGCCAGTAGTATAGTGGAGGGCACTGAAGCTTTCTTT.